This TCR beta chain appears in the sequencing data of a study of T cell responses to AZD1222 COVID-19 vaccine. Data came from immunoSEQ multiplex PCR; TCRdb stores just in-frame clones and leaves some out. This sample has roughly 100,000 clones, with 90% found just once. The CDR3 has 16 amino acids. Germline trimming cut 4 bases from V and 3 bases from J; bases unmatched to any gene: 7. The V gene's germline CDR1 is LGHDT and CDR2 YNNKEL (reference sequence). Concerning this clone itself: Its antigen is not identified.

Findings of the study overall: Clonal diversity may have been underestimated, and the donors were mostly white British, with more females than males. An increase in Spike-specific TCR breadth and depth was observed after two AZD1222 doses. Every sample of the repertoires postdated the peak T cell response.

The source of this sequence is an adult in good health. The chain couples TRBV3-1 (or the pseudogene TRBV3-2) to TRBJ2-5; 11 bases are a match to TRBD2. Sequenced material: peripheral blood, taken on day 0 of AZD1222 vaccination. As DNA, the CDR3 is TGTGCCAGCAGCCGGACTACTAGCGGGGGAGAAGAGACCCAGTACTTC. It is translated as CASSRTTSGGEETQYF.